This entry is about one TCR beta chain. The data were obtained in a study of blood T cell repertoires in COVID-19. Looking at the study overall: Samples came from the United States, Italy and Spain, spanning acute and convalescent COVID-19. From T cells, B-cell-depleted T cells, or PBMCs came the material, which was cDNA or gDNA.

Per the germline V gene, CDR1 is SGHRS and CDR2 is YFSETQ. Trimming removed 0 bases at V and 0 bases at J, with 10 bases between. The length of the CDR3 is 16 residues. Per the study methods: Amplification from reference gene primers served as the basis for estimated nucleated cell counts. The protocol was immunoSEQ multiplex PCR, while the TCRdb copy is restricted to in-frame clones and leaves out a portion. That table supplies the V and J calls and clone size; D and trimming were determined from the DNA. This sample has around 77,000 clones, with around 90% found just once. The sequence was collected from an elderly woman with active or convalescent COVID-19. The sample comprised peripheral blood. The rearrangement links TRBV5-1 to TRBJ1-3; D ambiguous. CDR3 loop: CASSLDPSSSGNTIYF. CDR3 DNA: TGCGCCAGCAGCTTGGACCCCTCCAGCTCTGGAAACACCATATATTTT.